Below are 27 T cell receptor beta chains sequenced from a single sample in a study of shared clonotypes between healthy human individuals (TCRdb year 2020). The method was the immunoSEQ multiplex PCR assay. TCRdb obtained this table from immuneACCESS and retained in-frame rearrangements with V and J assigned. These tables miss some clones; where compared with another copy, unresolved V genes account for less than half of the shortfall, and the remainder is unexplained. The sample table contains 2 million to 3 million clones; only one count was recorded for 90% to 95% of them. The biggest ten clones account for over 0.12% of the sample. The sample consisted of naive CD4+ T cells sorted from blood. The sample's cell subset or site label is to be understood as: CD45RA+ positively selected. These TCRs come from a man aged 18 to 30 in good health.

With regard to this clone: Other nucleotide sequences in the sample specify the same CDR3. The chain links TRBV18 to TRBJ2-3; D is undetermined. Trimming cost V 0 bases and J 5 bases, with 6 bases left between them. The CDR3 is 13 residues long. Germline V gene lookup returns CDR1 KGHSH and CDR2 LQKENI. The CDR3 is CASSPPGGDTQYF. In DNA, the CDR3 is TGTGCCAGCTCACCACCGGGTGGAGATACGCAGTATTTT.

CDR3 coding DNA: TGTGCCAGCAGCTTAGAGGCCAGGGAGGTCGGGGAGCTGTTTTTT. Residues: CASSLEAREVGELFF. The chain couples TRBV7-6 to TRBJ2-2; D is perhaps TRBD2 (6 bases). The length of the CDR3 is 15 residues. CDR1 SGHVS and CDR2 FNYEAQ come from the germline V gene. Trimming removed 1 base at V and 7 bases at J, with 13 bases between. The full variable domain, rest sourced from reference TRBV7-6 and TRBJ2-2, is GAGVSQSPRYKVTKRGQDVALRCDPISGHVSLYWYRQALGQGPEFLTYFNYEAQQDKSGLPNDRFSAERPEGSISTLTIQRTEQRDSAMYRCASSLEAREVGELFFGEGSRLTVL.

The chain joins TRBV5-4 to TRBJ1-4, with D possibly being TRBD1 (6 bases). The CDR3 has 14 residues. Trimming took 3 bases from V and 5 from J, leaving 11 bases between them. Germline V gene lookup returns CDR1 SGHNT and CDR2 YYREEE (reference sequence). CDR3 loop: CASSSTGLNEKLFF. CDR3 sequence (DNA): TGTGCCAGCAGCTCGACAGGCTTAAATGAAAAACTGTTTTTT.

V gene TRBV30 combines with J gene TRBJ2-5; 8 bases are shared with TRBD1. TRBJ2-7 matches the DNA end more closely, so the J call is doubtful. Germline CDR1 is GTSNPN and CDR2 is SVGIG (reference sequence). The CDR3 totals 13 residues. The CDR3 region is CAWLDRGTYEQYF. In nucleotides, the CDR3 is TGTGCCTGGCTAGACAGGGGAACCTACGAGCAGTACTTC.

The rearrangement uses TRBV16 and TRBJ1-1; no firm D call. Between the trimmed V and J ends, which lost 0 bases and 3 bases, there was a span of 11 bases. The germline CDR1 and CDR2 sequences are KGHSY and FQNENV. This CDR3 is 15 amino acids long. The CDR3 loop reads CASSQSSVLHTEAFF. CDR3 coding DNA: TGTGCCAGCAGCCAATCGTCCGTTTTGCACACTGAAGCTTTCTTT.

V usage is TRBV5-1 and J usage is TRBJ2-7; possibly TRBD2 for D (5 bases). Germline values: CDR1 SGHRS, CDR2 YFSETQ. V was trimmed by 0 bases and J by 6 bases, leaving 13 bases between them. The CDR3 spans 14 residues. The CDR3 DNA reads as TGCGCCAGCAGCTTGGCCGGGAATGCGCGCGAGCAGTACTTC. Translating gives CASSLAGNAREQYF.

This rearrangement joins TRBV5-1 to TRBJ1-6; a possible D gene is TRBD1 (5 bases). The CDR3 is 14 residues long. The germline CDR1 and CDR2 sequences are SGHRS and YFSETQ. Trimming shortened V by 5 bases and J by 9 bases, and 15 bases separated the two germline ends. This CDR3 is CASRETEGTSPLHF. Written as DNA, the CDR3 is TGCGCCAGCAGGGAGACAGAAGGCACTTCACCCCTCCACTTT.

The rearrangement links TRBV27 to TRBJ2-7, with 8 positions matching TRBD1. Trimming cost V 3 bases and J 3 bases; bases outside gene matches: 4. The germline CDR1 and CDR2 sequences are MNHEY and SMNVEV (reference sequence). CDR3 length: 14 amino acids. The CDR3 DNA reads TGTGCCAGCAGTTTCCAGGGGGCTGGCTACGAGCAGTACTTC. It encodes CASSFQGAGYEQYF.

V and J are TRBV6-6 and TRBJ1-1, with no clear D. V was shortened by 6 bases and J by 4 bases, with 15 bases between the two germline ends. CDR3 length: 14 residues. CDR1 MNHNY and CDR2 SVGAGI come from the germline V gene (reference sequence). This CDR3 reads CASSRLGGSTEAFF. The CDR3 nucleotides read TGTGCCAGCAGCCGACTGGGCGGGTCCACTGAAGCTTTCTTT.

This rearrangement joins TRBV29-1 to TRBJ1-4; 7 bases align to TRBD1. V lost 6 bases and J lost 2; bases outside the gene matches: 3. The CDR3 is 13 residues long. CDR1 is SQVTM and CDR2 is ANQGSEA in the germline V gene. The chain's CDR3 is CSVGDSTNEKLFF. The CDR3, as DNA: TGCAGCGTCGGGGACAGTACTAATGAAAAACTGTTTTTT.

CDR3 sequence: CASSSGVVRYGYTF. Written as DNA, the CDR3 is TGTGCCAGCAGCTCGGGTGTGGTCCGGTATGGCTACACCTTC. This rearrangement joins TRBV5-4 to TRBJ1-2; D is ambiguous. Per the germline V gene, CDR1 is SGHNT and CDR2 is YYREEE (reference sequence). Trimming left V 3 bases short and J 5 bases short, with 14 bases between. The CDR3 runs to 14 residues.

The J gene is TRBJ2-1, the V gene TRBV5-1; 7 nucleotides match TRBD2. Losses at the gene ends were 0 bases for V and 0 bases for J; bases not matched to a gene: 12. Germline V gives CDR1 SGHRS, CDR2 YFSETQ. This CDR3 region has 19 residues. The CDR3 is CASSLAPAGGSFSYNEQFF. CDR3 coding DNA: TGCGCCAGCAGCTTGGCCCCAGCGGGCGGGAGTTTCTCCTACAATGAGCAGTTCTTC. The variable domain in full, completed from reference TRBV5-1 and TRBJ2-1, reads KAGVTQTPRYLIKTRGQQVTLSCSPISGHRSVSWYQQTPGQGLQFLFEYFSETQRNKGNFPGRFSGRQFSNSRSEMNVSTLELGDSALYLCASSLAPAGGSFSYNEQFFGPGTRLTVL.

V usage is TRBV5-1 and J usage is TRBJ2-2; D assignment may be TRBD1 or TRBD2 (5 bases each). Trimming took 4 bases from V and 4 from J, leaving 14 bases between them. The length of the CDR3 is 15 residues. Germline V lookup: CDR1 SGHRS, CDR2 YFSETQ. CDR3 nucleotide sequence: TGCGCCAGCAGCCGGGACCTGGCGGCCACCGGGGAGCTGTTTTTT. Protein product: CASSRDLAATGELFF.

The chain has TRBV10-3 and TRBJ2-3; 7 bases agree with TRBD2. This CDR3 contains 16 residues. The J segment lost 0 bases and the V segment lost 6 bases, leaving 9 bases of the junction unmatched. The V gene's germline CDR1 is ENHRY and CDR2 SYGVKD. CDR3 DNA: TGTGCCATCAGCCCTAGCGGAGTTTCTAGCACAGATACGCAGTATTTT. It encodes CAISPSGVSSTDTQYF.

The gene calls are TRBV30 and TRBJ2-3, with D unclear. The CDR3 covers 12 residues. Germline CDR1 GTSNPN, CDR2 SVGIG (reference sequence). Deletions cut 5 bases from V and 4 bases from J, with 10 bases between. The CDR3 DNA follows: TGTGCCTGGGCTCCCGGACCAGATACGCAGTATTTT. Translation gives CAWAPGPDTQYF.

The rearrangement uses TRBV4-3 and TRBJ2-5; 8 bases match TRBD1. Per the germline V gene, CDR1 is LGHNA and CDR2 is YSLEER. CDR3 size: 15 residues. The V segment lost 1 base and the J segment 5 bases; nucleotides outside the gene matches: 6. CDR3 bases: TGCGCCAGCAGCCAAGTGGGACAGGATGGGGAGACCCAGTACTTC. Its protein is CASSQVGQDGETQYF.

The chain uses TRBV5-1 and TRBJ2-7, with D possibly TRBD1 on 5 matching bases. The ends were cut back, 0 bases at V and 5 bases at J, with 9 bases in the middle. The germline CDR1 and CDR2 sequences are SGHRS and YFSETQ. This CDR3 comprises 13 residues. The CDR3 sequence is CASSLGQTNEQYF. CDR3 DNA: TGCGCCAGCAGCTTGGGACAGACCAACGAGCAGTACTTC.

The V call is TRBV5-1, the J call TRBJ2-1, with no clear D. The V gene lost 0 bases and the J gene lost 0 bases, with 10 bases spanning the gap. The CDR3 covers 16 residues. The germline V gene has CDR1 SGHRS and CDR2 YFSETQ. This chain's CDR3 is CASSLDVLSSYNEQFF. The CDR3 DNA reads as TGCGCCAGCAGCTTGGATGTTTTGAGCTCCTACAATGAGCAGTTCTTC.

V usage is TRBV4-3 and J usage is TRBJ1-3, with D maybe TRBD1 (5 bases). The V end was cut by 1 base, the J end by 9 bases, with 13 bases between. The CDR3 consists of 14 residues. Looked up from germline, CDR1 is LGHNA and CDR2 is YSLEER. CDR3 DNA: TGCGCCAGCAGCCAAGGGGACGGGGTCGGCACCATATATTTT. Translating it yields CASSQGDGVGTIYF.

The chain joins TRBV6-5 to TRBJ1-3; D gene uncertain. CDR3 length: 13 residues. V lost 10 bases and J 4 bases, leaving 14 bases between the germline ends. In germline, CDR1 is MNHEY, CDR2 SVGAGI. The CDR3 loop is CATQTAGGNTIYF. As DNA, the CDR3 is TGTGCCACCCAGACGGCGGGCGGAAACACCATATATTTT.

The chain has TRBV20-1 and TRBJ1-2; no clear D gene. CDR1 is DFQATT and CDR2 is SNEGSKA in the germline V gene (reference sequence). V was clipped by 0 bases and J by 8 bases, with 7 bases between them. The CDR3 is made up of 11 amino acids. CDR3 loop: CSARDPKGYTF. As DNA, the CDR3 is TGCAGTGCTAGAGATCCGAAAGGCTACACCTTC.

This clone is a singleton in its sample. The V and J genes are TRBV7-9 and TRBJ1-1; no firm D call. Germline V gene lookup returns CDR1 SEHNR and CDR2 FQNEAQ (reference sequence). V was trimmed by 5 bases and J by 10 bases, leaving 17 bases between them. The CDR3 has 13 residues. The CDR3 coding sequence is TGTGCCAGCAGCGCCCCCCGGACCTATAGAGCTTTCTTT. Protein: CASSAPRTYRAFF.

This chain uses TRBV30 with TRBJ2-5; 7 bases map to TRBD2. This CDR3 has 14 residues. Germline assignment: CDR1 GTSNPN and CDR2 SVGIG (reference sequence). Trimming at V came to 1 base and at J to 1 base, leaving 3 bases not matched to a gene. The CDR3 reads CAWSGGLFQETQYF. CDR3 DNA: TGTGCCTGGAGTGGGGGACTATTCCAAGAGACCCAGTACTTC.

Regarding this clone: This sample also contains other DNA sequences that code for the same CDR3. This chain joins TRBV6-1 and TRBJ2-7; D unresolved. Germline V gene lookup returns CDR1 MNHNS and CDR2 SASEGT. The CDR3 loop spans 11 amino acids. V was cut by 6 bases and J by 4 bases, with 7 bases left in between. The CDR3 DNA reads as TGTGCCAGCAGCAGAGATTACGAGCAGTACTTC. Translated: CASSRDYEQYF.

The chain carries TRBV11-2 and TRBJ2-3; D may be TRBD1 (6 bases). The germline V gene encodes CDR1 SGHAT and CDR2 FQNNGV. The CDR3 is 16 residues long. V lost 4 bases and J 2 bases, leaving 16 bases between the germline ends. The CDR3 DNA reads TGTGCCAGCAGCTCCCTGACAGGCGCTGCCACAGATACGCAGTATTTT. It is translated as CASSSLTGAATDTQYF. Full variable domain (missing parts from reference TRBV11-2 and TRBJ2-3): EAGVAQSPRYKIIEKRQSVAFWCNPISGHATLYWYQQILGQGPKLLIQFQNNGVVDDSQLPKDRFSAERLKGVDSTLKIQPAKLEDSAVYLCASSSLTGAATDTQYFGPGTRLTVL.

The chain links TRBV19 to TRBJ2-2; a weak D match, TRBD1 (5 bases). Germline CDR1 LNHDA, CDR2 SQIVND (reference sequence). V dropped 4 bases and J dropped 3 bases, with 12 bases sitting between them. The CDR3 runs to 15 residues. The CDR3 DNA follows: TGTGCCAGTAGTAAGGGGAATCGGGACACCGGGGAGCTGTTTTTT. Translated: CASSKGNRDTGELFF.

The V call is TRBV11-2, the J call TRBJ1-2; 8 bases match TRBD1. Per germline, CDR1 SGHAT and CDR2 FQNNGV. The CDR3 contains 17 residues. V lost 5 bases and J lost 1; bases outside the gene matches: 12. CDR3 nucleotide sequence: TGTGCCAGCAGCACGACAGGGGCGAGCAAAGATAACTATGGCTACACCTTC. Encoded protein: CASSTTGASKDNYGYTF.